Listed below are T cell receptor beta chains from one sample, sequenced in a study of blood T cell repertoires in COVID-19. Here immunoSEQ multiplex PCR was the method, and the copy in TCRdb shows in-frame clones only, minus some. The sample has 150,000 to 200,000 clones, about nine tenths seen once. The sample taken for sequencing was peripheral blood. These receptors all come from a woman aged 55-70 years with COVID-19, enrolled during active disease. CDR3s include the opening cysteine and the closing phenylalanine or tryptophan. A D gene is named only where the DNA matches it firmly. Clone size is stated in some rows and not others, as once, few, many or a class when expanded.

j_call d_call v_call clone_size cdr3_aa cdr3_nt
TRBJ2-2 TRBD2 TRBV4-3 - CASSQDRLAGGPGRELFF TGCGCCAGCAGCCAAGATCGGCTAGCGGGAGGGCCGGGGCGGGAGCTGTTTTTT
TRBJ2-5 - TRBV10-2 - CASSEAAGETQYF TGCGCCAGCAGTGAGGCAGCCGGGGAGACCCAGTACTTC
TRBJ2-5 TRBD1 TRBV7-9 - CASSLTGIETQYF TGTGCCAGCAGCTTGACAGGGATAGAGACCCAGTACTTC
TRBJ2-7 - TRBV23-1 - CASSQSGGQNNQSSYEQYF TGCGCCAGCAGTCAATCGGGGGGGCAAAATAACCAGAGCTCCTACGAGCAGTACTTC
TRBJ2-1 TRBD2 TRBV12-3/TRBV12-4 - CASAGGVNEQFF TGTGCCAGCGCGGGAGGGGTCAATGAGCAGTTCTTC
TRBJ2-3 TRBD1 TRBV5-1 - CASGDRGTDTQYF TGCGCCAGCGGGGACAGGGGGACAGATACGCAGTATTTT
TRBJ2-2 TRBD2 TRBV11-2 - CASSLRTSIIGELFF TGTGCCAGCAGCCTGCGGACTAGCATTATCGGGGAGCTGTTTTTT
TRBJ1-5 TRBD1 TRBV28 - CASSHLGTGDLILSNQPQHF TGTGCCAGCAGCCACCTCGGGACAGGGGACCTAATCCTTAGCAATCAGCCCCAGCATTTT
TRBJ2-1 TRBD2 TRBV7-9 - CASSLDPTSGSLVYNEQFF TGTGCCAGCAGCTTAGACCCAACTAGCGGGAGCCTCGTCTACAATGAGCAGTTCTTC
TRBJ2-7 TRBD1 TRBV2 - CASRTGTGDDEQYF TGTGCCAGCAGAACCGGGACAGGGGACGACGAGCAGTACTTC
TRBJ2-2 - TRBV19 many CAIKNKGQGNTGELFF TGTGCCATTAAGAATAAGGGGCAGGGCAACACCGGGGAGCTGTTTTTT
TRBJ2-1 - TRBV7-2 - CASSFSGSSYNEQFF TGTGCCAGCAGCTTTAGCGGAAGCTCCTACAATGAGCAGTTCTTC
TRBJ1-3 TRBD1 TRBV5-1 - CASSLKTGSLHTIYF TGCGCCAGCAGCTTAAAGACAGGGTCGCTACACACCATATATTTT
TRBJ2-7 TRBD2 TRBV6-2/TRBV6-3 - CASSYSGRAPTYEQYF TGTGCCAGCAGTTACAGCGGGAGGGCCCCAACCTACGAGCAGTACTTC
TRBJ2-1 TRBD2 TRBV24-1 - CATSSPSGGAGYEQFF TGTGCCACCAGCTCGCCCTCGGGAGGAGCGGGGTACGAGCAGTTCTTC
TRBJ2-7 TRBD1 TRBV28 once CASTDPGQGAYEQYF TGTGCCAGCACCGATCCGGGACAGGGGGCTTACGAGCAGTACTTC
TRBJ2-3 TRBD2 TRBV16 - CASSQVEAGGGAPTDTQYF TGTGCCAGCAGCCAAGTCGAAGCGGGAGGAGGGGCCCCTACAGATACGCAGTATTTT
TRBJ1-2 TRBD1 TRBV12-5 - CASGPGQGTGGYGYTF TGTGCTAGTGGTCCGGGACAGGGAACAGGGGGCTATGGCTACACCTTC
TRBJ1-4 - TRBV19 - CASSRGGSTNEKLFF TGTGCCAGTAGTAGGGGAGGCTCAACTAATGAAAAACTGTTTTTT
TRBJ2-7 TRBD2 TRBV5-1 - CASGTSGRIYEQYF TGCGCCAGCGGAACTAGCGGGAGAATCTACGAGCAGTACTTC
TRBJ2-2 - TRBV24-1 few CAAGRARAGELFF TGTGCCGCCGGCCGAGCGCGGGCCGGGGAGCTGTTTTTT
TRBJ2-6 TRBD1 TRBV6-1 - CASSETGQAFSGANVLTF TGTGCCAGCAGTGAAACTGGACAGGCCTTCTCTGGGGCCAACGTCCTGACTTTC
TRBJ2-2 - TRBV6-5 - CASSRGTGELFF TGTGCCAGCAGCCGGGGCACCGGGGAGCTGTTTTTT